The following is a T cell receptor beta chain sequence with its context. The antigen is unknown. V was cut by 1 base and J by 4 bases, with 6 bases left in between. The germline CDR1 and CDR2 sequences are SGHTA and FQGNSA. The CDR3 runs to 13 residues. These data originate in a study of T cells in localized non-small cell lung cancer. Overall study findings and caveats: Detection in adjacent lung was observed for a median approximately 53 of the top 100 tumor clones. Uninvolved adjacent lung showed the highest T cell clonality, exceeding tumor. Elevated blood T cell density was associated with longer overall survival.

The protocol was immunoSEQ multiplex PCR, while the TCRdb copy is restricted to in-frame clones and leaves out a portion. This sample has some 51,000 clones, with just over 85% found just once. The rearrangement links TRBV7-2 to TRBJ2-3, with unresolved D. Specimen: peripheral blood, collected before any cancer treatment. The TCR was taken from a woman aged 40 to 75 with stage I lung adenocarcinoma. For the CDR3, the DNA is TGTGCCAGCAGCTTAGGTCCCCCAGATACGCAGTATTTT. This codes for CASSLGPPDTQYF.